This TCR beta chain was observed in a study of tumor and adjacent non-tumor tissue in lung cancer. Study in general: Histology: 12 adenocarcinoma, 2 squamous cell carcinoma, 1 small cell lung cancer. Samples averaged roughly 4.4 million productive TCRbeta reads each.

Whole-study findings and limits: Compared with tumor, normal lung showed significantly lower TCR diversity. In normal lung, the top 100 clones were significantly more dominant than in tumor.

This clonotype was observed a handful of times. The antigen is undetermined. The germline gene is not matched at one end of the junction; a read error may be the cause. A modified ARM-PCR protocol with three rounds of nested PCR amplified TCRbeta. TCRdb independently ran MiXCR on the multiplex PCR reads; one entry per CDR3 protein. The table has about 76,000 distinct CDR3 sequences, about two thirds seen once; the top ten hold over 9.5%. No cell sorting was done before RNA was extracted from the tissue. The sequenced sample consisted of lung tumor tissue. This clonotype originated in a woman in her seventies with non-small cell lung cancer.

CDR3 bases: TGTGCCAGCAGTATTGGGGGTTACGGCAATCAGCCCCAGCGTTTC. Amino acids: CASSIGGYGNQPQRF. The V gene is TRBV6-5, the J gene TRBJ1-5; the D gene is possibly TRBD1 (5 bases). Germline CDR1 is MNHEY and CDR2 is SVGAGI. The CDR3 covers 15 residues.